This is a list of T cell receptor beta chains from one sample in a study of response to subunit inactivated influenza vaccine. Each CDR3 protein gets one entry after TCRdb re-called the RT-PCR reads with MiXCR. The table includes under 950,000 distinct CDR3 sequences, around 20% detected once. Sequences were derived from PBMCs from blood, sampled around 5 days after vaccination. These receptors were collected from a man aged 50-60 years who received an inactivated influenza vaccine. CDR3s include the opening cysteine and the closing phenylalanine or tryptophan.

v_call	cdr3_aa
TRBV7-8	CASGWGKGNTIYF
TRBV24-1	CATSDTGPYNEQFF
TRBV3-1	CASSHWGTSGLSNEQFF
TRBV9	CASSVAGGGSTDTQYF
TRBV4-3	CASSQGGGREEQFF
TRBV14	CASSQSGSGNTIYF
TRBV6-5	CASSSSGVFSYNEQFF
TRBV4-3	CASSLEAGPLETQYF
TRBV20-1	CSATETGNRETQYF
TRBV7-2	CASSPEGGTDTQYF
TRBV20-1	CSPRAGGGTDTQYF
TRBV5-1	CASSSKQGASYEQYF
TRBV3-1	CASSQFVLAGGSKANTDTQYF
TRBV3-1	CASSQESQTGELFF
TRBV4-1	CASSQEWSRGKETQYF
TRBV7-9	CASSISGTAGEQYF
TRBV7-2	CASSLATGREQYF
TRBV5-8	CASSLGTLRNQPQHF
TRBV7-9	CASSDFPSGSTDTQYF
TRBV11-3	CASSSRDRGYYNEQFF
TRBV15	CATSKAVSYEQYF
TRBV5-1	CASSLGDAGPFTDTQYF
TRBV6-2/TRBV6-3	CASSYLAGGPGEQFF
TRBV27	CATVARGAKNIQYF
TRBV6-2/TRBV6-3	CASSYSMVTGGETQYF
TRBV20-1	CSARGGGLAEQETQYF
TRBV20-1	CRTGNNYGYTF
TRBV14	CASSQSGLAKNIQYF